Shown below are 27 T cell receptor beta chains from a single sample sequenced in a study of control samples from healthy donors and cancer patients. Here immunoSEQ multiplex PCR was the method, and the copy in TCRdb shows in-frame clones only, minus some. The sample holds roughly 84,000 clones, approximately 90% seen once. The sample comprised blood. All receptors come from a man aged 50 or older in good health.

The chain employs TRBV4-1 and TRBJ1-5, with D possibly being TRBD1 (5 bases). CDR3 size: 15 residues. Between the trimmed V and J ends, which lost 2 bases and 4 bases, there was a span of 12 bases. Germline CDR1 is MGHRA and CDR2 is YSYEKL. The CDR3 here is CASSQFQTDNQPQHF. Written as DNA, the CDR3 is TGCGCCAGCAGCCAATTTCAGACAGATAATCAGCCCCAGCATTTT.

This clone has only one observation. The chain's CDR3 is CSVQTGERQPQHF. In nucleotides, the CDR3 is TGCAGCGTTCAAACAGGGGAGCGGCAGCCCCAGCATTTT. The rearrangement links TRBV29-1 to TRBJ1-5, with 7 positions matching TRBD1. The germline CDR1 and CDR2 sequences are SQVTM and ANQGSEA. The length of the CDR3 is 13 residues. V dropped 5 bases and J dropped 7; count of bases not matched to a gene: 8.

V and J are TRBV7-2 and TRBJ2-7, with D uncertain. Germline loops: CDR1 SGHTA, CDR2 FQGNSA. The CDR3 sequence is 15 residues long. The ends were cut back, 1 base at V and 0 bases at J, with 10 bases in the middle. CDR3 amino acids: CASSLGTANSYEQYF. CDR3 in DNA: TGTGCCAGCAGCTTAGGGACGGCCAACTCCTACGAGCAGTACTTC.

This clone was detected only once. The DNA of the CDR3 is TGTGCCAGCAGTGAAACGGGAGCCCAGCATTTT. As protein: CASSETGAQHF. This chain joins TRBV2 and TRBJ1-5; D is ambiguous. The V end was cut by 2 bases, the J end by 11 bases, with 7 bases between. Germline V gene sequence: CDR1 SNHLY, CDR2 FYNNEI. The length of the CDR3 is 11 residues.

The chain couples TRBV11-3 to TRBJ2-3; no firm D call. The V end was cut by 6 bases, the J end by 2 bases, with 12 bases between. CDR1 SGHNT and CDR2 YENEEA come from the germline V gene. The CDR3 loop spans 14 amino acids. This chain's CDR3 is CASSPFKLTDTQYF. CDR3 bases: TGTGCCAGCAGTCCTTTTAAGCTCACAGATACGCAGTATTTT. The full variable domain, its missing parts supplied by reference TRBV11-3 and TRBJ2-3, is EAGVVQSPRYKIIEKKQPVAFWCNPISGHNTLYWYLQNLGQGPELLIRYENEEAVDDSQLPKDRFSAERLKGVDSTLKIQPAELGDSAVYLCASSPFKLTDTQYFGPGTRLTVL.

The rearrangement links TRBV4-1 to TRBJ1-2, with D hard to call. In germline, CDR1 is MGHRA, CDR2 YSYEKL. The CDR3 consists of 14 residues. V lost 1 base, J lost 5 bases, and 11 bases lay in between. CDR3 sequence (DNA): TGCGCCAGCAGCCAAGCCGGAACACGATATGGCTACACCTTC. Translated: CASSQAGTRYGYTF.

This clone showed up just once. The chain links TRBV5-1 to TRBJ2-7; 8 positions agree with TRBD1. CDR3 length equals 13 residues. V lost 3 bases and J lost 5; bases outside the gene matches: 4. CDR1 and CDR2 from the germline V gene are SGHRS and YFSETQ. CDR3 nucleotides: TGCGCCAGCAGCTCCTCAGGGGGCGACGAGCAGTACTTC. This translates into CASSSSGGDEQYF.

The chain couples TRBV6-4 to TRBJ1-2, with TRBD1 matching 8 bases. Looked up from germline, CDR1 is MRHNA and CDR2 is SNTAGT. The CDR3 spans 13 residues. Trimming at V came to 6 bases and at J to 8 bases, leaving 8 bases not matched to a gene. The CDR3 region is CASSAGGLPGYTF. CDR3 bases: TGTGCCAGCAGCGCAGGGGGCCTACCGGGCTACACCTTC.

Of note for this clone: This sample includes further DNA sequences coding for the same CDR3. The CDR3 loop reads CASSFTGGGNTEAFF. The CDR3 DNA reads TGCGCCAGCAGCTTTACAGGGGGCGGTAACACTGAAGCTTTCTTT. This chain links TRBV5-1 with TRBJ1-1, with TRBD1 matching 9 bases. The germline V gene has CDR1 SGHRS and CDR2 YFSETQ. This CDR3 is 15 amino acids long. V dropped 2 bases and J dropped 2; count of bases not matched to a gene: 4.

This chain connects TRBV4-3 to TRBJ2-1, with no clear D. This CDR3 region has 15 residues. Germline V gene data show CDR1 as LGHNA and CDR2 as YSLEER. V gave up 4 bases and J gave up 1 base, with 11 bases separating them. The CDR3 sequence is CASSRDVASYNEQFF. The DNA of the CDR3 is TGCGCCAGCAGCCGAGACGTTGCGTCCTACAATGAGCAGTTCTTC.

The chain combines TRBV7-2 with TRBJ2-5; 9 nucleotides match TRBD2. The CDR3 covers 19 residues. J gave up 1 base and V 1 base, and 13 bases lay outside the gene matches. Germline loops: CDR1 SGHTA, CDR2 FQGNSA. As DNA, the CDR3 is TGTGCCAGCAGCTTAGACCCCCCCGGTGGCGGGGGGGGCCAAGAGACCCAGTACTTC. This encodes CASSLDPPGGGGGQETQYF.

V usage is TRBV19 and J usage is TRBJ1-5, with 12 nucleotides matching TRBD1. The germline CDR1 and CDR2 sequences are LNHDA and SQIVND (reference sequence). The length of the CDR3 is 17 residues. J gave up 0 bases and V 3 bases, and 3 bases lay outside the gene matches. In DNA form, the CDR3 reads TGTGCCAGTAGTATCGGGACAGGGGGCTATAGCAATCAGCCCCAGCATTTT. It encodes CASSIGTGGYSNQPQHF.

The CDR3 sequence: CASSSTDFYEQYF. The CDR3, as DNA: TGTGCCAGCAGTTCGACAGATTTCTACGAGCAGTACTTC. V is TRBV6-5 and J is TRBJ2-7, with D possibly TRBD1 on 5 matching bases. The ends were cut back, 4 bases at V and 3 bases at J, with 10 bases in the middle. Germline assignment: CDR1 MNHEY and CDR2 SVGAGI. The CDR3 is 13 amino acids.

V is TRBV29-1 and J is TRBJ2-3, with TRBD2 as a possible D gene (6 bases). CDR1 SQVTM and CDR2 ANQGSEA come from the germline V gene. The CDR3 is made up of 13 amino acids. Trimming took 8 bases from V and 5 from J, leaving 17 bases between them. CDR3 protein: CSFCGAGRDTQYF. CDR3 nucleotide sequence: TGCAGCTTCTGCGGGGCAGGGCGAGATACGCAGTATTTT.

The chain recombines TRBV7-8 with TRBJ1-3; D uncertain. From germline, CDR1 is SGHVS and CDR2 FQNEAQ. The CDR3 runs 14 residues. V was pared by 5 bases and J by 0 bases, with 8 bases between. The CDR3 DNA sequence: TGTGCCAGCAGCCCGCGAAGCTCTGGAAACACCATATATTTT. Translated, it gives CASSPRSSGNTIYF. The whole variable domain, filled in from reference TRBV7-8 and TRBJ1-3, reads GAGVSQSPRYKVAKRGQDVALRCDPISGHVSLFWYQQALGQGPEFLTYFQNEAQLDKSGLPSDRFFAERPEGSVSTLKIQRTQQEDSAVYLCASSPRSSGNTIYFGEGSWLTVV.

V gene TRBV7-9 combines with J gene TRBJ1-2, with 7 bases fitting TRBD1. In germline, CDR1 is SEHNR, CDR2 FQNEAQ (reference sequence). V was pared by 5 bases and J by 7 bases, with 13 bases of the junction left unmatched. The CDR3 has 15 residues. Written as DNA, the CDR3 is TGTGCCAGCAGCCACCTAAGGGGGCGCGGTGGTGGCTACACCTTC. It is translated as CASSHLRGRGGGYTF.

This rearrangement joins TRBV2 to TRBJ1-1, with a weak D call TRBD1 (5 bases). The germline V and J ends were trimmed by 4 bases and 4 bases, with 10 bases remaining between them. CDR1 and CDR2 (germline): SNHLY, FYNNEI. This CDR3 has 13 amino acids. The CDR3 bases are TGTGCCAGCAGTGTTAAGGGGAGCACTGAAGCTTTCTTT. Amino acid sequence: CASSVKGSTEAFF.

The chain has TRBV6-1 and TRBJ1-5, with TRBD1 matching over 9 bases. V trimming: 2 bases; J trimming: 2 bases; junction bases outside the gene matches: 4. The V gene's germline CDR1 is MNHNS and CDR2 SASEGT. The CDR3 has 16 residues. The CDR3 region has the DNA TGTGCCAGCAGTGAACGGACAGGGGCCGGCAATCAGCCCCAGCATTTT. Translation gives CASSERTGAGNQPQHF.

V and J are TRBV6-5 and TRBJ2-1, with 10 bases that match TRBD2. This CDR3 is 13 amino acids long. Germline V gene data show CDR1 as MNHEY and CDR2 as SVGAGI. With V trimmed by 8 bases and J by 10 bases, 8 bases remained unmatched. The CDR3 DNA follows: TGTGCCAGCTCCCTAGCGGGGGCGGGCGAGCAGTTCTTC. Translation gives CASSLAGAGEQFF.

The chain employs TRBV7-2 and TRBJ1-2; a possible D gene is TRBD1 (5 bases). This CDR3 contains 15 residues. Trimming removed 5 bases from V and 4 bases from J, with 17 bases in between. Germline CDR1 is SGHTA and CDR2 is FQGNSA. CDR3 protein: CASSPVGAKGYGYTF. In nucleotides, the CDR3 is TGTGCCAGCAGCCCGGTCGGGGCGAAGGGCTATGGCTACACCTTC.

The V and J genes are TRBV5-1 and TRBJ1-2, with 7 bases fitting TRBD1. The V gene end was trimmed by 0 bases and the J gene end by 7 bases; junction bases not matched to a gene: 9. There are 15 residues in the CDR3. CDR1 SGHRS and CDR2 YFSETQ come from the germline V gene. The CDR3, as DNA: TGCGCCAGCAGCTTGGCCGGGGTCACAGGGGCTGGCTACACCTTC. This codes for CASSLAGVTGAGYTF.

The gene calls are TRBV11-3 and TRBJ2-2; the D is unclear. Germline CDR1 and CDR2: SGHNT and YENEEA. Trimming cost V 3 bases and J 1 base, with 3 bases left between them. This CDR3 contains 13 residues. The CDR3 loop reads CASSFENTGELFF. CDR3 DNA sequence: TGTGCCAGCAGCTTCGAGAACACCGGGGAGCTGTTTTTT.

V usage is TRBV11-2 and J usage is TRBJ2-6, with D unresolved. This CDR3 is 16 amino acids long. V lost 1 base, J lost 3 bases, and 10 bases lay in between. Germline assignment: CDR1 SGHAT and CDR2 FQNNGV. The DNA of the CDR3 is TGTGCCAGCAGCTTAGTAAGGTTTAGTGGGGCCAACGTCCTGACTTTC. This codes for CASSLVRFSGANVLTF.

The J gene is TRBJ1-1, the V gene TRBV3-1 (or the pseudogene TRBV3-2); perhaps TRBD1 as D (6 bases). Germline loops: CDR1 LGHDT, CDR2 YNNKEL (reference sequence). This CDR3 spans 15 amino acids. With 2 bases removed from V and 5 bases from J, the gap between germline ends came to 15 bases. The chain's CDR3 is CASSQHTGGGTEAFF. CDR3 sequence (DNA): TGTGCCAGCAGCCAACACACGGGAGGGGGTACTGAAGCTTTCTTT.

The V and J genes are TRBV7-9 and TRBJ2-1; TRBD2 might be the D (5 bases). The CDR3 covers 11 residues. CDR1 and CDR2 (germline): SEHNR, FQNEAQ (reference sequence). V was clipped by 5 bases and J by 16 bases, with 15 bases between them. CDR3 protein: CASSPGSPRFF. In nucleotides, the CDR3 is TGTGCCAGCAGCCCGGGGAGCCCACGATTCTTC.

J is TRBJ2-1 and V is TRBV6-4; weak D call: TRBD2 (5 bases). Trimming left V 6 bases short and J 10 bases short, with 16 bases between. The CDR3 totals 13 residues. Germline lookup yields CDR1 MRHNA and CDR2 SNTAGT. The CDR3 DNA is TGTGCCAGCAGCCCCTTAGAGGGTGCCGAGCAGTTCTTC. Its translation is CASSPLEGAEQFF.

The chain employs TRBV24-1 and TRBJ2-1; 9 bases agree with TRBD1. Germline CDR1 and CDR2: KGHDR and SFDVKD. The CDR3 covers 17 residues. The V and J ends lost 4 bases and 6 bases, in that order; junction bases with no gene match: 12. As DNA, the CDR3 is TGTGCCACCAGTGACCGAAACCCGGGACAGGGACTCAATGAGCAGTTCTTC. It encodes CATSDRNPGQGLNEQFF.